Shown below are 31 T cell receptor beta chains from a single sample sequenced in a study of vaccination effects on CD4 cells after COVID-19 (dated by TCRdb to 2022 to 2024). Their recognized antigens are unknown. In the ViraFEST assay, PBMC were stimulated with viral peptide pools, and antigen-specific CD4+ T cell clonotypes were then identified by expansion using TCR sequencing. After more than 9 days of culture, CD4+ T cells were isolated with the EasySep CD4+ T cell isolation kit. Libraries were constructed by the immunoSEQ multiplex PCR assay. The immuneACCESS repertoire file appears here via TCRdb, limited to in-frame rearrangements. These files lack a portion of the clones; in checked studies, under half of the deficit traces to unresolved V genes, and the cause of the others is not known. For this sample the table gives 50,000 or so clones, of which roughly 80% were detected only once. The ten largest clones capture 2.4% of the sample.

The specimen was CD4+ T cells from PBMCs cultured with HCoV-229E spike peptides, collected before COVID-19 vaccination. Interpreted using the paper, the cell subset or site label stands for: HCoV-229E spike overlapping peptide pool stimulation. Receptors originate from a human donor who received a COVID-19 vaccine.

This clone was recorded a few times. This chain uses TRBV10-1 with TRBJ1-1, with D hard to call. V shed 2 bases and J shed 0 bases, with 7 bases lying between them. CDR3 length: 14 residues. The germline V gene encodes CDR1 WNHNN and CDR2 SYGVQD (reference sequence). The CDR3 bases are TGCGCCAGCAGTGAGAAACGGGTGAACACTGAAGCTTTCTTT. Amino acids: CASSEKRVNTEAFF.

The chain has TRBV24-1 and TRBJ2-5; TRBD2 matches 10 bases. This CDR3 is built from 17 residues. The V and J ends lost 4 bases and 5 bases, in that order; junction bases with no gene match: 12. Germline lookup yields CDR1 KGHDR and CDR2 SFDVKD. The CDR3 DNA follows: TGTGCCACCAGTGACCCCATCTTAGCGGGGGGAGGCGAGACCCAGTACTTC. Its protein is CATSDPILAGGGETQYF.

CDR3 nucleotide sequence: TGTGCCAGCAGCGTATCCCCGCATCACGAGCAGTACGTC. Translated, it gives CASSVSPHHEQYV. The V gene is TRBV9, the J gene TRBJ2-7; D not certain. Looked up from germline, CDR1 is SGDLS and CDR2 is YYNGEE. V lost 1 base and J 5 bases, leaving 10 bases between the germline ends. CDR3 length: 13 amino acids.

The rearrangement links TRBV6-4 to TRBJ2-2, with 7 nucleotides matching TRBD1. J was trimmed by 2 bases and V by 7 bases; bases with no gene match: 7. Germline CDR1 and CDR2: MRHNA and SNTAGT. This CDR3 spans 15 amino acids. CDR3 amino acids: CASKVAGGNTGELFF. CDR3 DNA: TGTGCCAGCAAAGTGGCAGGGGGTAACACCGGGGAGCTGTTTTTT.

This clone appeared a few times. The CDR3 sequence is CASSSGNQPQHF. The CDR3 DNA sequence: TGTGCCAGCAGCTCCGGGAATCAGCCCCAGCATTTT. The chain couples TRBV5-6 to TRBJ1-5; D not certain. The CDR3 extends over 12 amino acids. Germline CDR1 and CDR2: SGHDT and YYEEEE. The V gene lost 3 bases and the J gene lost 4 bases, with 5 bases spanning the gap.

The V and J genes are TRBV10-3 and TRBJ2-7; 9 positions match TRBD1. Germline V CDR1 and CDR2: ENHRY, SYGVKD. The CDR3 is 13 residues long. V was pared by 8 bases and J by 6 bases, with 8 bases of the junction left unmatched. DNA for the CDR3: TGTGCCATCGCGGTACAGGGGGCGTCCGAGCAGTACGTC. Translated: CAIAVQGASEQYV.

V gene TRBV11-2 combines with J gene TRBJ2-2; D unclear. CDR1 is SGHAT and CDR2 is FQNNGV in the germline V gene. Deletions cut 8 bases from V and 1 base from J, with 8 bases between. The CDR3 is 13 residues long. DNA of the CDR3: TGTGCCAGCTGTCTAGTGAACACCGGGGAGCTGTTTTTT. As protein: CASCLVNTGELFF.

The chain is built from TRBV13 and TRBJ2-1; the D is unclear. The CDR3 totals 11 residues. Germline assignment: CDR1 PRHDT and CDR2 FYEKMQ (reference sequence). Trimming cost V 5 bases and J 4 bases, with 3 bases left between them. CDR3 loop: CASSRYNEQFF. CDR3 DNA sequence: TGTGCCAGCAGCCGGTACAATGAGCAGTTCTTC.

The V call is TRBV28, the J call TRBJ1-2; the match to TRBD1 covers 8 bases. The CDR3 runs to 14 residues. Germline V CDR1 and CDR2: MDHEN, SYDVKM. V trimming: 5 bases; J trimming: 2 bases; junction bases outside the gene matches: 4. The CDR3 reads CASSPGDRNYGYTF. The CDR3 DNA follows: TGTGCCAGCAGTCCCGGGGACAGGAACTATGGCTACACCTTC.

The CDR3 region is CASSVSHSGGTDTQYF. The DNA for the CDR3 is TGTGCCAGCAGCGTATCCCATAGCGGGGGCACAGATACGCAGTATTTT. This chain joins TRBV9 and TRBJ2-3, with 8 bases matching TRBD2. CDR3 length: 16 residues. The V segment lost 1 base and the J segment 1 base; nucleotides outside the gene matches: 5. The V gene's germline CDR1 is SGDLS and CDR2 YYNGEE.

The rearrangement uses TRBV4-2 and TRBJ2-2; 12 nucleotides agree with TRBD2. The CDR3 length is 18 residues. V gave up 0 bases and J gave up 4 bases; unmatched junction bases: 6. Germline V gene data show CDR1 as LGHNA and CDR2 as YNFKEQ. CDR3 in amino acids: CASSQDPSGGAGTGELFF. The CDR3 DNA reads TGTGCCAGCAGCCAAGATCCTAGCGGGGGGGCAGGCACCGGGGAGCTGTTTTTT.

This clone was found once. This CDR3 is CASSYGLGFGNTIYF. The CDR3 bases are TGTGCCAGCAGTTACGGCCTCGGATTCGGGAACACCATATATTTT. The gene calls are TRBV6-6 and TRBJ1-3; D uncertain. This CDR3 spans 15 amino acids. Trimming removed 2 bases from V and 7 bases from J, with 15 bases in between. Germline V gives CDR1 MNHNY, CDR2 SVGAGI (reference sequence).

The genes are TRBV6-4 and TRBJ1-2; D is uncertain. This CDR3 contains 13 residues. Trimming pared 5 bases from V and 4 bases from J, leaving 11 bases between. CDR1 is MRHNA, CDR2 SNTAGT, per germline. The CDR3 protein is CASSPDLGYGYTF. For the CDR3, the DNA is TGTGCCAGCAGTCCGGACCTGGGCTATGGCTACACCTTC.

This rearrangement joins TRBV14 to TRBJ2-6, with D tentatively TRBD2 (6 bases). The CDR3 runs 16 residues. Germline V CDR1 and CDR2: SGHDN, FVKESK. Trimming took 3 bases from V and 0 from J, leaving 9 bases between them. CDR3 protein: CASSHGGYSGANVLTF. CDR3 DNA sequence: TGTGCCAGCAGCCACGGGGGTTACTCTGGGGCCAACGTCCTGACTTTC.

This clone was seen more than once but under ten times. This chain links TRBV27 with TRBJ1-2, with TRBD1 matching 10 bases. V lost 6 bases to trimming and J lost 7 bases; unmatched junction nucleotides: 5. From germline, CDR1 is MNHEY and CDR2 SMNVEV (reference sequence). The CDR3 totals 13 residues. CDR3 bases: TGTGCCAGCAGGACAGGGGGCGCGGGTGGCTACACCTTC. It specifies CASRTGGAGGYTF.

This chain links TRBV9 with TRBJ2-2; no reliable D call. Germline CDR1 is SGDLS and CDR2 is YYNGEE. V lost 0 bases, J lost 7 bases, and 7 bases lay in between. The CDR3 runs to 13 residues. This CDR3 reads CASSVEPVGELFF. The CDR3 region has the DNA TGTGCCAGCAGCGTAGAACCGGTCGGGGAGCTGTTTTTT.

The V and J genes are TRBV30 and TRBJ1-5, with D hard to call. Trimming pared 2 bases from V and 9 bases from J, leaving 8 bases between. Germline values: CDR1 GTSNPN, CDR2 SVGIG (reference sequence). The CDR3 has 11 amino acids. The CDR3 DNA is TGTGCCTGGAGTAAGGGTGGGCCCCAGCATTTT. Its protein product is CAWSKGGPQHF.

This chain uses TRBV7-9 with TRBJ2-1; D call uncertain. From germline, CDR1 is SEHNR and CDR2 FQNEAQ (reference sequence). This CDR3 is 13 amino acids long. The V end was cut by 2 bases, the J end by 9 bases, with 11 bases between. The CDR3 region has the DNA TGTGCCAGCAGCTTATACGAGGATGCTGAGCAGTTCTTC. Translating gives CASSLYEDAEQFF.

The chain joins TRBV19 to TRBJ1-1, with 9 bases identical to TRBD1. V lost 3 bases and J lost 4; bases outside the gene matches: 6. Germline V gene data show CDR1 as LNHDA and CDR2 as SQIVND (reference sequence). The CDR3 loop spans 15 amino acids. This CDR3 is CASSIPGQGGTEAFF. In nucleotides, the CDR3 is TGTGCCAGTAGTATCCCGGGACAGGGAGGCACTGAAGCTTTCTTT.

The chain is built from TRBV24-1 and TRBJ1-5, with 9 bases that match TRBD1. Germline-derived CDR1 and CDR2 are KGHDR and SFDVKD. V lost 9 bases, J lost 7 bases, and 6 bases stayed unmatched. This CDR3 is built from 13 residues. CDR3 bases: TGTGCCACCGAACAGGGGGCCGGACAGCCCCAGCATTTT. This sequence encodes CATEQGAGQPQHF.

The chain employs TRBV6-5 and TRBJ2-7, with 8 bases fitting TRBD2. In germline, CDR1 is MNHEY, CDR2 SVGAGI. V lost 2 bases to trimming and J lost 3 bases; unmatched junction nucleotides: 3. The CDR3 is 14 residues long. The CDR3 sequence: CASSYGAGVYEQYV. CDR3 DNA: TGTGCCAGCAGTTACGGAGCGGGGGTCTACGAGCAGTACGTC.

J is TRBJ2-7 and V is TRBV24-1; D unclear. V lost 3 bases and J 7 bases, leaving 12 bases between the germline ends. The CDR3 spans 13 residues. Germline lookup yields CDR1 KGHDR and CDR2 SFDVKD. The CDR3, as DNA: TGTGCCACCAGTGATCGACCGCAGCGTGAGCAGTACGTC. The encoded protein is CATSDRPQREQYV.

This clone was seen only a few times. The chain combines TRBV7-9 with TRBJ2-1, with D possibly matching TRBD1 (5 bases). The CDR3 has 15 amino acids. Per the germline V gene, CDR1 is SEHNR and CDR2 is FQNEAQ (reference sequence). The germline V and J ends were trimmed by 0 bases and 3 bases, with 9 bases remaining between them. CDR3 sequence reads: CASSLAGPRYNEQFF. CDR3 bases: TGTGCCAGCAGCTTAGCGGGGCCTCGCTACAATGAGCAGTTCTTC.

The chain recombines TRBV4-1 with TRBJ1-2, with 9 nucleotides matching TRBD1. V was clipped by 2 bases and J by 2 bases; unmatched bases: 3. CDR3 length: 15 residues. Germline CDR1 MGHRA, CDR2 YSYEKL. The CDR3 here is CASSQLDRGNYGYTF. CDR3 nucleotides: TGCGCCAGCAGCCAACTGGACAGGGGCAACTATGGCTACACCTTC.

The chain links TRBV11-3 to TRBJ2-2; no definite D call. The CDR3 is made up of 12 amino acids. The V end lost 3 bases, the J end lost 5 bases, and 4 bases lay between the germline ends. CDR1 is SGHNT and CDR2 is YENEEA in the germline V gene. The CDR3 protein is CASSFETGELFF. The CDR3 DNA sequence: TGTGCCAGCAGCTTCGAAACCGGGGAGCTGTTTTTT. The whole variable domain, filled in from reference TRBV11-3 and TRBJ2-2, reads EAGVVQSPRYKIIEKKQPVAFWCNPISGHNTLYWYLQNLGQGPELLIRYENEEAVDDSQLPKDRFSAERLKGVDSTLKIQPAELGDSAVYLCASSFETGELFFGEGSRLTVL.

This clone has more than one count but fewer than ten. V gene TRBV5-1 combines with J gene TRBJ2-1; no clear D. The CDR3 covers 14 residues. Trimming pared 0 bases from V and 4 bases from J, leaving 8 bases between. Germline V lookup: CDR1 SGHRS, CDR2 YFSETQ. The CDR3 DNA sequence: TGCGCCAGCAGCTTGGTCCAACAATACAATGAGCAGTTCTTC. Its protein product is CASSLVQQYNEQFF.

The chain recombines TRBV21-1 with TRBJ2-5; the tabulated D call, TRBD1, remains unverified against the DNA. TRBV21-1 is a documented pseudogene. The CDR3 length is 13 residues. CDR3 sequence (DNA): TGTGCCAGCACTGGGCAGCCACAAGAGACCCAGTACTTC. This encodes CASTGQPQETQYF.

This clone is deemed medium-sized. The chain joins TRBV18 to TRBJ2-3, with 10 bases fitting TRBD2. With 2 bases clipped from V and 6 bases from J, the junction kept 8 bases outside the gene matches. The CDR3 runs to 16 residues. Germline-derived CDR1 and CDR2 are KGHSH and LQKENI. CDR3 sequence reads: CASSPYAGTSADTQYF. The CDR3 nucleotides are TGTGCCAGCTCACCATACGCCGGGACTAGCGCGGATACGCAGTATTTT.

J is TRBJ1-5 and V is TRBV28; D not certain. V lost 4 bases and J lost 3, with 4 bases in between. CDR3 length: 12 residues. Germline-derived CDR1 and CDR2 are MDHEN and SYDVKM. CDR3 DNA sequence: TGTGCCAGCAGTTCAACCAATCAGCCCCAGCATTTT. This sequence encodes CASSSTNQPQHF.

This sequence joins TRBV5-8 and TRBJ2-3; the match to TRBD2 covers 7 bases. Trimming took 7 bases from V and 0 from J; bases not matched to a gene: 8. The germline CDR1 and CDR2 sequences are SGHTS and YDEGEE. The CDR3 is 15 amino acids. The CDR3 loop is CASPNWEGSTDTQYF. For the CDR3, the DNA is TGTGCCAGCCCAAATTGGGAGGGAAGCACAGATACGCAGTATTTT.

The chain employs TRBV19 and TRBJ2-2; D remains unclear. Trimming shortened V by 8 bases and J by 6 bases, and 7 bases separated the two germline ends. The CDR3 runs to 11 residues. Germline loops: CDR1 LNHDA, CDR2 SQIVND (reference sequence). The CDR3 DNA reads TGTGCCAGTCATGGTGCCGGGGAGCTGTTTTTT. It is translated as CASHGAGELFF. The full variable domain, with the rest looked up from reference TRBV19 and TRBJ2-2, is DGGITQSPKYLFRKEGQNVTLSCEQNLNHDAMYWYRQDPGQGLRLIYYSQIVNDFQKGDIAEGYSVSREKKESFPLTVTSAQKNPTAFYLCASHGAGELFFGEGSRLTVL.